Below are 3 T cell receptor beta chains sequenced from a single sample in a study of CD8 T cells in ankylosing spondylitis. Study results and caveats: In ankylosing spondylitis blood, a motif of roughly 8 highly homologous TCR beta variants appeared characteristic.

No antigen has been identified for these receptors. Via MiXCR, TCRdb re-called the 5' RACE reads, giving one row per CDR3 protein. This sample has 700,000 or so distinct CDR3 sequences, with 19% found just once. Sequences were obtained from blood, either unsorted or a sorted T cell fraction (not recorded which). Receptor source: a male donor with ankylosing spondylitis.

This clonotype was found a few times. This chain joins TRBV6-5 and TRBJ2-1; TRBD2 agrees at 11 bases. CDR1 is MNHEY, CDR2 SVGAGI, per germline. This CDR3 has 19 amino acids. V shed 2 bases and J 2 bases; nucleotides not matched to a gene: 11. This chain's CDR3 is CASSYDALSSGRTYNEQFF. CDR3 DNA sequence: TGTGCCAGCAGTTACGACGCCTTGTCTAGCGGGAGGACCTACAATGAGCAGTTCTTC.

In its sample, this clonotype was seen a few times. The V call is TRBV12-3 or TRBV12-4, the J call TRBJ2-2; 8 nucleotides match TRBD1. CDR3 size: 15 residues. The trim removed 6 bases at V and 4 bases at J, leaving 7 bases unmatched. The CDR3 DNA follows: TGTGCCAGCAGCCGTAGGACAGGGACCACCGGGGAGCTGTTTTTT. It encodes CASSRRTGTTGELFF.

This clonotype was detected only a few times. The chain links TRBV5-1 to TRBJ1-4; perhaps TRBD1 as D (6 bases). V dropped 0 bases and J dropped 3 bases, with 12 bases sitting between them. The CDR3 spans 16 residues. Germline CDR1 reads SGHRS; CDR2 reads YFSETQ. CDR3 sequence (DNA): TGCGCCAGCAGCTTGGCCGGGGACACCCCTAATGAAAAACTGTTTTTT. Encoded protein: CASSLAGDTPNEKLFF.